The 4 T cell receptor beta chains in this list originate from one sample, sequenced in a study of OX40 agonist ivuxolimab in advanced cancers. The data were produced by immunoSEQ multiplex PCR, yet TCRdb's version contains in-frame clones alone and is incomplete. The sample has about 72,000 clones, roughly 90% seen once. This material consisted of CD4+ or CD8+ T cells sorted from blood, taken in a trial of the OX40 agonist ivuxolimab. These receptors were collected from an adult with an advanced solid tumor such as melanoma, head and neck, liver or kidney cancer.

The V call is TRBV19, the J call TRBJ2-7, with 9 positions matching TRBD2. The junction had 10 bases not matched to a gene; V was cut back by 6 bases and J by 1 base. Looked up from germline, CDR1 is LNHDA and CDR2 is SQIVND (reference sequence). There are 16 residues in the CDR3. The CDR3 sequence: CASSSIGTSTSYEQYF. The CDR3, as DNA: TGTGCCAGTAGCAGCATAGGGACTAGCACGTCCTACGAGCAGTACTTC.

This sequence joins TRBV6-5 and TRBJ2-7; 8 nucleotides line up with TRBD2. Trimming removed 5 bases from V and 4 bases from J; junction bases left unmatched: 4. This CDR3 has 13 amino acids. CDR1 MNHEY and CDR2 SVGAGI come from the germline V gene. The CDR3 DNA follows: TGTGCCAGCAGTCGGGAGGGTGGTTACGAGCAGTACTTC. Its protein is CASSREGGYEQYF.

The genes are TRBV5-4 and TRBJ2-3; D not certain. V was trimmed by 4 bases and J by 2 bases, leaving 14 bases between them. Germline V lookup: CDR1 SGHNT, CDR2 YYREEE (reference sequence). CDR3 length equals 15 residues. DNA for the CDR3: TGTGCCAGCAGCAAGCCACCGCCCCTCACAGATACGCAGTATTTT. Its translation is CASSKPPPLTDTQYF.

The rearrangement links TRBV7-2 to TRBJ2-2; no firm D call. V was pared by 4 bases and J by 5 bases, with 11 bases between. The CDR3 contains 14 residues. The germline CDR1 and CDR2 sequences are SGHTA and FQGNSA. The CDR3 loop is CASSSLLVTGELFF. In nucleotides, the CDR3 is TGTGCCAGCAGCTCGTTGTTAGTAACCGGGGAGCTGTTTTTT.